This T cell receptor beta chain was recorded in a study of blood T cell repertoires in COVID-19. Across the whole study: Both acute and convalescent COVID-19 samples were obtained from the United States, Italy and Spain. T cells, B-cell-depleted T cells, or PBMCs provided the cDNA or gDNA that served as material.

Original methodology: From reference gene primer amplification, estimates of nucleated cell counts were derived. Sequencing used immunoSEQ multiplex PCR; TCRdb keeps in-frame clones, though not all of them. V and J calls and clone size are copied from that table; D and trimming were computed from the DNA. The sample holds 200,000 to 300,000 clones, 87% seen once. Germline-derived CDR1 and CDR2 are SQVTM and ANQGSEA. V dropped 5 bases and J dropped 1; count of bases not matched to a gene: 6. The CDR3 is 15 amino acids. The TCR was taken from a woman in her 40s who had recovered from COVID-19. The chain employs TRBV29-1 and TRBJ1-1, with TRBD1 matching over 11 bases. The sequencing input was peripheral blood. CDR3 in amino acids: CSVWTGGSWNTEAFF. DNA of the CDR3: TGCAGCGTTTGGACAGGGGGCAGTTGGAACACTGAAGCTTTCTTT.